The subject of this entry is one TCR beta chain. What antigen it recognizes has not been identified. No clone much larger than this one lies a single base away; base qualities are absent. The sample originates from a study of cytomegalovirus exposure and HLA in healthy donors (dated by TCRdb to about 2017). Some background on the complete study: The 700 or so repertoires of the first cohort and the 95 to 150 validation repertoires were produced on the same platform, according to a later analysis. The study aimed to test whether signatures of past pathogen exposure could be identified by cataloging public T cell receptors. In addition to the first cohort of approximately 650 subjects, a separate validation cohort of about 120 different subjects was used. To predict cytomegalovirus infection status, the study brought together high-throughput TCR immunosequencing, statistical association of individual TCRs with disease status, and machine learning. Findings and caveats that apply to the study as a whole: In the study, approximately 160 TCR beta chains were listed as associated with cytomegalovirus. A few of the identified cytomegalovirus-associated TCR beta chains were confirmed in vitro to be specific for cytomegalovirus antigens. The validation cohort had no HLA typing available for a later analysis, so co-occurrence within that cohort was assessed over all 120 or so repertoires. While some public TCRs were present in many individuals, most TCR sequences turned up only very rarely across donors. According to the authors, the approach could potentially be generalized to other disease states and immunological phenotypes. A later analysis found that TCRs clustered in the first cohort also tended to co-occur in the roughly 110 validation repertoires, with 94% of cluster scores above 0. The classifier was reported to diagnose cytomegalovirus status with high specificity and sensitivity in both the original and validation cohorts.

Its CDR3 holds 16 amino acids, cysteine through phenylalanine. The sequence is cut down to CDR3 DNA, 48 bases in frame from base 1. The junction carries 18 bases between V and J, which are trimmed by 7 bases and 1 base respectively. Looking up the germline V gene yields CDR1 MGHRA and CDR2 YSYEKL. The library was prepared using the immunoSEQ multiplex PCR assay. Concerning the study's data processing: A statistical classification framework was built to diagnose cytomegalovirus status from the catalog of TCR beta chain sequences. Imported from immuneACCESS, the table was reduced by TCRdb to in-frame sequences with V and J called. These copies leave out some clones; in studies compared against another copy, an unresolved V gene accounts for under half, and the cause of the remainder is not known. V and J calls and clone size come straight from that table; D and trimming were deduced from the DNA. The sample includes about 170,000 clones, with 95% to 96% observed a single time. The ten largest clones capture around 0.9% of the sample.

The donors belonged to the validation cohort of under 150 subjects, which was separate from the approximately 700-subject first cohort. The sample comprised PBMCs. The chain is encoded by TRBV4-1 joined to TRBJ2-3, and perhaps TRBD2 as D gene, on 7 matching bases. The TCR comes from a woman between 18 and 30 years old in good health and CMV-seronegative. CDR3 reads: CASTNVGGPGTDTQYF. The sequence in DNA is TGCGCCAGCACCAACGTGGGGGGGCCCGGCACAGATACGCAGTATTTT.